This T cell receptor (beta chain) originates from a study of blood T cells in healthy people across ages. Overall study findings and caveats: Bulk PBMC profiling left naive and antigen-experienced comparisons inconclusive.

The authors ran a second PCR of about 6 to 11 cycles using a sample-barcoded 5' primer and a J-beta primer mix. Each cDNA molecule, via a template-switch adaptor with 12 random nucleotides, was tagged. TCRdb redid the calling of the 5' RACE reads with MiXCR, one entry per CDR3 protein. Counted here are approximately 1.5 million distinct CDR3 sequences, about 31% occurring once; the ten biggest clones make up about 11%. Every sample yielded at least 7 million isolated PBMCs. This clonotype was seen at least ten times. The antigen is unknown. The sample was blood. This TCR was sampled from a woman in her 30s in good health.

The chain's CDR3 is CASSQGLAGGSYNEQFF. CDR3 coding DNA: TGCGCCAGCAGCCAAGGGTTAGCGGGAGGATCCTACAATGAGCAGTTCTTC. The rearrangement joins TRBV4-1 to TRBJ2-1; 10 bases are shared with TRBD2. This CDR3 is 17 amino acids long. The germline V gene has CDR1 MGHRA and CDR2 YSYEKL. Trimming removed 1 base from V and 1 base from J; junction bases left unmatched: 4.